The T cell receptor (beta chain) described here comes from a study of T cell repertoires in cytomegalovirus infection. At the level of the study: It was the public TCR beta signatures that indicated both CMV infection and matching HLA type. General study points: Predominance within the ex vivo response was attributable to HLA-C-restricted CMV-specific TCR beta clonotypes. Cumulative public TCR beta family frequency identified carriers of CMV plus the relevant HLA.

Comment on this clonotype: Its antigen is still unknown.

TCRdb reprocessed the reads with MiXCR, giving one entry per CDR3 protein. The sample lists nearly 650,000 distinct CDR3 sequences; 20% to 30% were seen once. Between the trimmed V and J ends, which lost 3 bases and 2 bases, there was a span of 18 bases. From germline, CDR1 is LNHNV and CDR2 YYDKDF (reference sequence). This CDR3 is built from 17 residues. J is TRBJ2-3 and V is TRBV15; possibly TRBD1 or TRBD2 for D (5 bases each). The TCR comes from a human donor in good health (CMV status not recorded). Some clones in this sample may be carry-over from other donors' samples. The sample comprised CD8+ T cells from PBMCs. CDR3 sequence: CATSSDRDQRLTDTQYF. The CDR3, as DNA: TGTGCCACCAGCAGTGACCGGGACCAGAGGCTCACAGATACGCAGTATTTT.